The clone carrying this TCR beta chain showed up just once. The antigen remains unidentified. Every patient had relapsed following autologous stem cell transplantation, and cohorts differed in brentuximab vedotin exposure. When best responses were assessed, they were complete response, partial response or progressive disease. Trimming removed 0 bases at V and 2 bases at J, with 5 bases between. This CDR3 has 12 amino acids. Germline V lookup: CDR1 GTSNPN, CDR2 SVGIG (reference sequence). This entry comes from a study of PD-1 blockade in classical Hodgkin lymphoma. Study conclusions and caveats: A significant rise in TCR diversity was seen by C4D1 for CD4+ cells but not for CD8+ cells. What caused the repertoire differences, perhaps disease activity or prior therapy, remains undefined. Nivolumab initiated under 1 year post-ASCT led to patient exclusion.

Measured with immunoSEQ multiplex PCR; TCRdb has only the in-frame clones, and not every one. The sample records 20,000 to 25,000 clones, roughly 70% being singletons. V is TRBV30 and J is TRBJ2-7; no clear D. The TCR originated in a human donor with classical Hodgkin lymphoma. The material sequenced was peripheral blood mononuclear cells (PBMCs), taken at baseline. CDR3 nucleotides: TGTGCCTGGAGTGTCAACACCTACGAGCAGTACTTC. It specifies CAWSVNTYEQYF.